The subject of this entry is one T cell receptor beta chain. No antigen is known for it. These data originate in a study of identical twins. A universal primer site came from template switching; cDNA carried unique molecular identifiers. TCRdb re-called the 5' RACE reads through MiXCR, storing one row per CDR3 protein. The sample yields approximately 1.8 million distinct CDR3 sequences, around a third seen once. Overall study results and limits: Abundant beta clonotypes from cord blood had fewer insertions, unlike memory repertoires, which showed none. Beta out-of-frame twin sharing showed a weaker excess. The conclusions drew on cross-sectional statistical analysis instead of tracking the same donors.

The receptor's source is a newborn girl in good health. Sequenced sample: cord blood.

The CDR3 DNA is TGCGCCAGCAGCCAAGATAGTTATACAGGAACCACAGATACGCAGTATTTT. It yields the protein CASSQDSYTGTTDTQYF. The chain has TRBV4-1 and TRBJ2-3; a weak D match, TRBD1 (5 bases). CDR1 MGHRA and CDR2 YSYEKL come from the germline V gene. The V gene lost 0 bases and the J gene lost 2 bases, with 15 bases spanning the gap. The CDR3 loop spans 17 amino acids.